The rows below give T cell receptor beta chains drawn from one sample of a study of cytomegalovirus exposure and HLA in healthy donors. Sequenced by immunoSEQ multiplex PCR; TCRdb stores in-frame clones only, minus some. The table has under 200,000 clones, 89% seen once. The sample consisted of PBMCs. Every receptor here comes from a young woman in good health and CMV-seropositive. The CDR3 runs from the conserved cysteine through the conserved F or W. The D gene is left open where the match is weak. Clone size is not always given. Where it is, it says once, few, many or a class for expanded clones.

j_call clone_size v_call d_call cdr3_aa cdr3_nt
TRBJ1-5 NA TRBV5-1 NA CARWIEGPNQPQHF TGCGCCAGGTGGATTGAGGGTCCCAATCAGCCCCAGCATTTT
TRBJ1-5 NA TRBV6-5 NA CASSLDSVSNQPQHF TGTGCCAGCAGCCTCGACAGTGTTAGCAATCAGCCCCAGCATTTT
TRBJ2-3 NA TRBV2 NA CASSGDLTSTDTQYF TGTGCCAGCAGTGGGGACTTAACTAGCACAGATACGCAGTATTTT
TRBJ2-7 NA TRBV7-2 TRBD1 CATGTEMYEQYF TGTGCCACCGGGACAGAAATGTACGAGCAGTACTTC
TRBJ2-3 NA TRBV29-1 NA CSAKVAEGPRGDTQYF TGCAGCGCAAAGGTCGCAGAAGGCCCCCGCGGGGATACGCAGTATTTT
TRBJ2-3 NA TRBV5-4 TRBD1 CASGGTGGPDTQYF TGTGCCAGCGGAGGGACAGGGGGCCCAGATACGCAGTATTTT
TRBJ1-2 once TRBV5-6 NA CASSPEPDSLYGYTF TGTGCCAGCAGCCCAGAACCAGACAGCCTCTATGGCTACACCTTC
TRBJ1-1 once TRBV6-5 NA CASSFSGSGGAEAFF TGTGCCAGCAGTTTTTCCGGGAGCGGAGGAGCTGAAGCTTTCTTT
TRBJ2-1 NA TRBV5-6 TRBD2 CATHLRMGLANNEQFF TGTGCCACCCACCTCCGGATGGGACTAGCGAATAATGAGCAGTTCTTC
TRBJ2-3 NA TRBV27 TRBD1 CASSPTGRMDFHTQYF TGTGCCAGTAGCCCGACAGGGCGTATGGATTTTCATACGCAGTATTTT
TRBJ1-5 NA TRBV4-1 TRBD1 CASSQFPGQTYQPQHF TGCGCCAGCAGCCAATTCCCGGGACAGACTTATCAGCCCCAGCATTTT
TRBJ2-3 once TRBV11-1 NA CASSLEVRDTQYF TGTGCCAGCAGCCTGGAAGTGAGGGATACGCAGTATTTT
TRBJ1-5 NA TRBV18 TRBD1 CASSPQGANQPQHF TGTGCCAGCTCACCCCAGGGGGCTAATCAGCCCCAGCATTTT
TRBJ1-4 NA TRBV30 TRBD1 CACTGVFEKLFF TGTGCCTGTACAGGGGTTTTTGAAAAACTGTTTTTT
TRBJ2-5 NA TRBV9 NA CASSPGERSYQETQYF TGTGCCAGCAGCCCCGGCGAGCGGAGTTACCAAGAGACCCAGTACTTC
TRBJ2-5 once TRBV29-1 NA CSAETRQGGFGETQYF TGCAGCGCGGAGACCAGACAGGGAGGTTTTGGAGAGACCCAGTACTTC
TRBJ2-1 NA TRBV10-3 NA CAISGDNEQFF TGTGCCATCTCGGGGGACAATGAGCAGTTCTTC
TRBJ2-7 NA TRBV2 TRBD2 CASSGGLAGNYEQYF TGTGCCAGCAGTGGCGGACTAGCGGGAAACTACGAGCAGTACTTC
TRBJ1-3 NA TRBV5-6 TRBD1 CASSLGTGGSGNTIYF TGTGCCAGCAGTCTCGGGACAGGGGGCTCTGGAAACACCATATATTTT
TRBJ1-4 NA TRBV7-9 NA CASSLRDIAEKLFF TGTGCCAGCAGCCTTCGGGACATAGCTGAAAAACTGTTTTTT
TRBJ2-1 NA TRBV5-1 TRBD2 CASSLPGRTGGYNEQFF TGCGCCAGCAGCTTACCCGGGCGTACGGGAGGGTACAATGAGCAGTTCTTC
TRBJ2-3 few TRBV5-1 TRBD2 CASSLGGLAGSQEDTQYF TGCGCCAGCAGCCTAGGGGGACTAGCGGGATCCCAGGAAGATACGCAGTATTTT
TRBJ1-1 once TRBV19 TRBD1 CASSIRDRGHTEAFF TGTGCCAGTAGTATCCGGGACAGGGGGCACACTGAAGCTTTCTTT
TRBJ2-7 NA TRBV7-8 TRBD2 CASSSRASGRAVYEQYF TGTGCCAGCAGCTCGAGGGCTAGCGGGAGGGCCGTGTACGAGCAGTACTTC
TRBJ2-3 NA TRBV25-1 NA CASSEWQGDTQYF TGTGCCAGCAGTGAATGGCAGGGAGATACGCAGTATTTT
TRBJ2-1 NA TRBV6-6 NA CASSSLNEQFF TGTGCCAGCAGTTCCCTCAATGAGCAGTTCTTC
TRBJ2-5 NA TRBV15 NA CATSRDRSQETQYF TGTGCCACCAGCAGAGACCGGTCCCAAGAGACCCAGTACTTC
TRBJ2-1 once TRBV7-9 NA CASSFRERNNEQFF TGTGCCAGCAGCTTCCGGGAGAGGAACAATGAGCAGTTCTTC
TRBJ2-1 NA TRBV19 TRBD2 CASSIRLAGNNEQFF TGTGCCAGTAGTATAAGGCTAGCGGGAAATAATGAGCAGTTCTTC
TRBJ1-2 many TRBV18 NA CASSPVRENGYTF TGTGCCAGCTCACCAGTGAGGGAGAATGGCTACACCTTC
TRBJ1-5 NA TRBV18 NA CASSPQNSNQPQHF TGTGCCAGCTCACCCCAGAATAGCAATCAGCCCCAGCATTTT
TRBJ2-3 NA TRBV7-3 NA CASSLEGLNTQYF TGTGCCAGCAGCTTAGAGGGACTTAATACGCAGTATTTT
TRBJ2-3 NA TRBV29-1 TRBD2 CSVEGWEGSTDTQYF TGCAGCGTTGAGGGGTGGGAGGGTAGCACAGATACGCAGTATTTT
TRBJ2-5 NA TRBV2 TRBD2 CASSEALRLAGFRETQYF TGTGCCAGCAGTGAAGCTTTACGGCTAGCGGGATTCAGAGAGACCCAGTACTTC
TRBJ2-5 NA TRBV4-1 TRBD1 CASSLDRGQETQYF TGCGCCAGCAGCCTAGACAGGGGACAAGAGACCCAGTACTTC
TRBJ1-3 NA TRBV11-2 NA CASRDYERASGNTIYF TGTGCCAGCAGAGATTACGAGCGGGCATCTGGAAACACCATATATTTT
TRBJ2-7 NA TRBV2 TRBD2 CASSERILAGGNEQYF TGTGCCAGCAGTGAACGGATACTAGCGGGAGGCAACGAGCAGTACTTC
TRBJ2-7 NA TRBV7-9 TRBD2 CASSLSTGGPWPNYEQYF TGTGCCAGCAGCTTATCAACGGGAGGGCCGTGGCCCAACTACGAGCAGTACTTC
TRBJ2-7 NA TRBV7-9 NA CASSLRSAYEQYF TGTGCCAGCAGCTTAAGATCAGCCTACGAGCAGTACTTC
TRBJ1-2 NA TRBV5-4 TRBD1 CASMKARDRGHYGYTF TGTGCCAGCATGAAGGCGAGGGACAGGGGGCACTATGGCTACACCTTC
TRBJ2-7 NA TRBV6-6 NA CASSRDGSSYEQYF TGTGCCAGCAGTCGGGACGGGAGCTCCTACGAGCAGTACTTC
TRBJ2-5 NA TRBV7-3 TRBD2 CASSLGTSGSSGETQYF TGTGCCAGCAGCTTAGGGACTAGCGGGAGTTCCGGGGAGACCCAGTACTTC
TRBJ1-5 NA TRBV18 NA CASSPREREPQHF TGTGCCAGCTCACCTCGGGAGAGAGAGCCCCAGCATTTT
TRBJ2-5 NA TRBV10-3 NA CAIRPGEQETQYF TGTGCCATCAGACCCGGGGAACAAGAGACCCAGTACTTC